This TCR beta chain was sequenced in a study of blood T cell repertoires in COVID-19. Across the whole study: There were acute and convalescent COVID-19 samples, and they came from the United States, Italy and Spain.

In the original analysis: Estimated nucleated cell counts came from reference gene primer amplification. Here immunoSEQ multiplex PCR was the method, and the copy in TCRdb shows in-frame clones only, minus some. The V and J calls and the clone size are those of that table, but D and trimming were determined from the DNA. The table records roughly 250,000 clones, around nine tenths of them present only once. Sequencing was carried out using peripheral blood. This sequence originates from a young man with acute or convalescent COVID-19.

CDR3 DNA: TGTGCCTGGGCGAGGGACTTTACCGGGGAGCTGTTTTTT. It specifies CAWARDFTGELFF. The chain links TRBV30 to TRBJ2-2; maybe TRBD2 (6 bases). V lost 5 bases to trimming and J lost 5 bases, with 12 bases between them. The CDR3 length is 13 residues. Germline V lookup: CDR1 GTSNPN, CDR2 SVGIG (reference sequence).